One sample yielded the 32 T cell receptor beta chains listed below, sequenced in a study of Ad26.COV2.S vaccination and SARS-CoV-2 variants. The treatment is: some 20 received Ad26.COV2.S at low or high dose, single or two shots; about 5 received placebo; per-sample allocation not given. It was on day 63 after the first vaccine or placebo injection that samples were taken. The repertoire was sequenced with immunoSEQ multiplex PCR; TCRdb's copy has only in-frame clones and lacks some. Of 300,000 to 500,000 clones in the sample, 80% to 90% were seen once. Sequences were derived from peripheral blood, sampled in a trial of Ad26.COV2.S vaccine versus placebo. These receptors all come from a person between 18 and 60 years old who received the Ad26.COV2.S COVID-19 vaccine or a placebo.

This chain uses TRBV30 with TRBJ1-1, with D perhaps TRBD1 (5 bases). The germline V and J ends were trimmed by 0 bases and 1 base, with 12 bases remaining between them. This CDR3 spans 15 amino acids. Per germline, CDR1 GTSNPN and CDR2 SVGIG (reference sequence). The CDR3 nucleotides are TGTGCCTGGAGTGTAAAAAGGGGCTGGAACACTGAAGCTTTCTTT. Encoded protein: CAWSVKRGWNTEAFF.

This chain links TRBV9 with TRBJ2-3, with D tentatively TRBD1 (7 bases). Trimming pared 4 bases from V and 4 bases from J, leaving 16 bases between. Germline values: CDR1 SGDLS, CDR2 YYNGEE. There are 15 residues in the CDR3. This CDR3 reads CASSLRTGGADTQYF. The CDR3 bases are TGTGCCAGCAGCCTCCGGACAGGAGGGGCAGATACGCAGTATTTT.

The chain has TRBV6-5 and TRBJ2-4; perhaps TRBD2 as D (7 bases). From germline, CDR1 is MNHEY and CDR2 SVGAGI. Trimming stripped 7 bases from V and 7 bases from J, with 17 bases between. The length of the CDR3 is 14 residues. The CDR3 sequence is CASTKGGAGNIQYF. DNA for the CDR3: TGTGCCAGCACTAAAGGGGGGGCCGGGAACATTCAGTACTTC.

This chain links TRBV19 with TRBJ1-4, with no clear D. Between the trimmed V and J ends, which lost 5 bases and 0 bases, there was a span of 13 bases. In germline, CDR1 is LNHDA, CDR2 SQIVND (reference sequence). CDR3 length equals 16 residues. DNA of the CDR3: TGTGCCAGTAGTCCTCCTCGAGTAGCAACTAATGAAAAACTGTTTTTT. Translation: CASSPPRVATNEKLFF.

This rearrangement joins TRBV18 to TRBJ1-4; 7 bases are a match to TRBD1. After removal of 4 bases from V and 6 bases from J, the junction contained 2 bases not matched to a gene. The CDR3 has 13 amino acids. Per germline, CDR1 KGHSH and CDR2 LQKENI. The CDR3 coding sequence is TGTGCCAGCTCACGAGGACAGGATGAAAAACTGTTTTTT. This translates into CASSRGQDEKLFF. The full variable domain, in which reference TRBV18 and TRBJ1-4 provide the parts outside the CDR3, is NAGVMQNPRHLVRRRGQEARLRCSPMKGHSHVYWYRQLPEEGLKFMVYLQKENIIDESGMPKERFSAEFPKEGPSILRIQQVVRGDSAAYFCASSRGQDEKLFFGSGTQLSVL.

The V call is TRBV7-2, the J call TRBJ2-7; TRBD2 matches 9 bases. V shed 7 bases and J 3 bases; nucleotides not matched to a gene: 7. The CDR3 covers 14 residues. Looked up from germline, CDR1 is SGHTA and CDR2 is FQGNSA. In DNA, the CDR3 is TGTGCCAGCAAGCCGGGACTAGCCGACTACGAGCAGTACTTC. Translation gives CASKPGLADYEQYF. The full variable domain, completed using reference TRBV7-2 and TRBJ2-7, is GAGVSQSPSNKVTEKGKDVELRCDPISGHTALYWYRQSLGQGLEFLIYFQGNSAPDKSGLPSDRFSAERTGGSVSTLTIQRTQQEDSAVYLCASKPGLADYEQYFGPGTRLTVT.

The chain recombines TRBV6-5 with TRBJ2-1; 7 bases line up with TRBD1. V lost 0 bases to trimming and J lost 7 bases; unmatched junction nucleotides: 6. This CDR3 contains 15 residues. CDR1 and CDR2 (germline): MNHEY, SVGAGI. In nucleotides, the CDR3 is TGTGCCAGCAGTTACTCAGGGGGCTTGGTAAATGAGCAGTTCTTC. It codes for CASSYSGGLVNEQFF.

The chain employs TRBV5-1 and TRBJ1-1; D is possibly TRBD1 (5 bases). V dropped 5 bases and J dropped 4 bases, with 9 bases sitting between them. There are 12 residues in the CDR3. Germline V CDR1 and CDR2: SGHRS, YFSETQ. CDR3 region: CASRGEGTEAFF. CDR3 in DNA: TGCGCCAGCAGAGGGGAAGGCACTGAAGCTTTCTTT.

V and J are TRBV25-1 and TRBJ1-2; the match to TRBD1 covers 7 bases. Per the germline V gene, CDR1 is MGHDK and CDR2 is SYGVNS. The CDR3 is made up of 15 amino acids. With 3 bases clipped from V and 6 bases from J, the junction kept 10 bases outside the gene matches. In nucleotides, the CDR3 is TGTGCCAGCAGTGACTCCGGGGGACAGCTTGATGGCTACACCTTC. Amino acid sequence: CASSDSGGQLDGYTF.

The V call is TRBV18, the J call TRBJ1-1; D not resolved. With 6 bases removed from V and 0 bases from J, the gap between germline ends came to 11 bases. The CDR3 length is 14 residues. Per germline, CDR1 KGHSH and CDR2 LQKENI. Written as DNA, the CDR3 is TGTGCCAGCTCCGCCGGGGTAATGAACACTGAAGCTTTCTTT. Amino acid sequence: CASSAGVMNTEAFF.

The V gene is TRBV13, the J gene TRBJ2-3; perhaps TRBD2 as D (7 bases). This CDR3 region has 15 residues. Trimming cost V 3 bases and J 6 bases, with 16 bases left between them. The germline V gene encodes CDR1 PRHDT and CDR2 FYEKMQ (reference sequence). CDR3 coding DNA: TGTGCCAGCAGCTTTTTACGAGGGGGGGCCGATACGCAGTATTTT. This gives the protein CASSFLRGGADTQYF.

The V call is TRBV19, the J call TRBJ2-1; tentatively, D is TRBD1 or TRBD2 (6 bases each). Trimming removed 3 bases at V and 5 bases at J, with 17 bases between. CDR3 length: 16 residues. Germline CDR1 and CDR2: LNHDA and SQIVND (reference sequence). CDR3 protein: CASSISIGGLNNEQFF. CDR3 coding DNA: TGTGCCAGTAGTATCTCAATCGGGGGCTTAAACAATGAGCAGTTCTTC.

A note on this clone: Mismatch with germline at one junction end may stem from a read error. This chain uses TRBV6-1 with TRBJ1-1; D uncertain. Per the germline V gene, CDR1 is MNHNS and CDR2 is SASEGT. This CDR3 spans 14 amino acids. Here the CDR3 DNA reads TGTGCCAGCCGTGAGGGAACTATGAACACTGAAGCTTTCTTT. Encoded protein: CASREGTMNTEAFF.

The rearrangement links TRBV2 to TRBJ2-7; D perhaps matches TRBD1 (6 bases). Germline V gene sequence: CDR1 SNHLY, CDR2 FYNNEI. The CDR3 is made up of 13 amino acids. V gave up 6 bases and J gave up 3 bases, with 12 bases separating them. CDR3 sequence (DNA): TGTGCCAGCAGCCGGGACAATATCTACGAGCAGTACTTC. Amino acid sequence: CASSRDNIYEQYF.

The chain uses TRBV9 and TRBJ1-1; D uncertain. Trimming took off 0 bases at V and 6 bases at J, with 12 bases between the two ends. This CDR3 has 14 amino acids. Looked up from germline, CDR1 is SGDLS and CDR2 is YYNGEE. The CDR3 loop reads CASSVVVVSPEAFF. The CDR3 coding sequence is TGTGCCAGCAGCGTAGTCGTCGTAAGCCCTGAAGCTTTCTTT.

V is TRBV5-1 and J is TRBJ2-7, with D possibly matching TRBD1 (6 bases). The germline V gene has CDR1 SGHRS and CDR2 YFSETQ. The CDR3 consists of 14 residues. The V end was cut by 0 bases, the J end by 3 bases, with 10 bases between. Written as DNA, the CDR3 is TGCGCCAGCAGCTTGGGCAGGGGAGTCTACGAGCAGTACTTC. Translating gives CASSLGRGVYEQYF.

The rearrangement links TRBV5-4 to TRBJ2-2; the D gene is possibly TRBD2 (6 bases). V was trimmed by 4 bases and J by 6 bases, leaving 19 bases between them. There are 16 residues in the CDR3. Germline V gene data show CDR1 as SGHNT and CDR2 as YYREEE (reference sequence). CDR3 nucleotide sequence: TGTGCCAGCAGCCCCGGAGGGCGGTTTGGTGCCGGGGAGCTGTTTTTT. Protein sequence: CASSPGGRFGAGELFF.

The J gene is TRBJ1-4, the V gene TRBV21-1; the table names TRBD1, a call not compared with the DNA. TRBV21-1 is a known pseudogene. This CDR3 spans 21 amino acids. The CDR3 coding sequence is TGTGCCAGCAGCAAAGATGGCGGACAGGGGAGAAGGGACATCTTTAATGAAAAACTGTTTTTT. Translated, it gives CASSKDGGQGRRDIFNEKLFF.

The chain combines TRBV7-2 with TRBJ2-3; 9 bases map to TRBD2. The CDR3 consists of 17 residues. V was clipped by 2 bases and J by 2 bases; unmatched bases: 8. CDR1 is SGHTA, CDR2 FQGNSA, per germline. The CDR3 sequence is CASSLRQRGALTDTQYF. As DNA, the CDR3 is TGTGCCAGCAGCTTAAGACAGCGGGGGGCTCTCACAGATACGCAGTATTTT. Complete variable domain (other parts from reference TRBV7-2 and TRBJ2-3): GAGVSQSPSNKVTEKGKDVELRCDPISGHTALYWYRQSLGQGLEFLIYFQGNSAPDKSGLPSDRFSAERTGGSVSTLTIQRTQQEDSAVYLCASSLRQRGALTDTQYFGPGTRLTVL.

The V gene is TRBV19, the J gene TRBJ1-1, with 7 bases lining up with TRBD1. Looked up from germline, CDR1 is LNHDA and CDR2 is SQIVND (reference sequence). The CDR3 has 13 amino acids. The V segment lost 4 bases and the J segment 6 bases; nucleotides outside the gene matches: 5. CDR3 bases: TGTGCCAGTAGTACAGGCCAGGGGGCTGAAGCTTTCTTT. This gives the protein CASSTGQGAEAFF. Supplemented by reference TRBV19 and TRBJ1-1, the full variable domain reads DGGITQSPKYLFRKEGQNVTLSCEQNLNHDAMYWYRQDPGQGLRLIYYSQIVNDFQKGDIAEGYSVSREKKESFPLTVTSAQKNPTAFYLCASSTGQGAEAFFGQGTRLTVV.

The chain links TRBV6-5 to TRBJ2-7; TRBD1 agrees at 10 bases. CDR1 is MNHEY and CDR2 is SVGAGI in the germline V gene. V shed 6 bases, J shed 3 bases, and the junction held 5 bases outside the gene matches. The CDR3 runs to 14 residues. This chain's CDR3 is CASSPGQGHYEQYF. The CDR3 nucleotides read TGTGCCAGCAGCCCGGGACAGGGGCACTACGAGCAGTACTTC.

V and J are TRBV6-5 and TRBJ1-1, with 11 positions matching TRBD1. The CDR3 totals 16 residues. Germline CDR1 and CDR2: MNHEY and SVGAGI. The junction had 6 bases not matched to a gene; V was cut back by 2 bases and J by 4 bases. The CDR3 spells CASSYRTGGGGTEAFF. CDR3 DNA: TGTGCCAGCAGTTACCGGACAGGGGGCGGGGGCACTGAAGCTTTCTTT.

V usage is TRBV14 and J usage is TRBJ1-2, with a weak D call TRBD1 (6 bases). Germline CDR1 is SGHDN and CDR2 is FVKESK. The CDR3 sequence is 16 residues long. With 4 bases removed from V and 2 bases from J, the gap between germline ends came to 17 bases. CDR3 amino acids: CASSLPRQDDNYGYTF. In DNA, the CDR3 is TGTGCCAGCAGCCTGCCCCGACAGGATGACAACTATGGCTACACCTTC.

The rearrangement uses TRBV7-2 and TRBJ1-5; a possible D gene is TRBD1 (5 bases). V shed 0 bases and J shed 5 bases, with 11 bases lying between them. The germline V gene has CDR1 SGHTA and CDR2 FQGNSA. This CDR3 is 15 amino acids long. The DNA for the CDR3 is TGTGCCAGCAGCTTAGCTTCAGGGACCGATCAGCCCCAGCATTTT. It specifies CASSLASGTDQPQHF.

The rearrangement joins TRBV7-2 to TRBJ2-7, with TRBD1 identical over 10 bases. With V trimmed by 6 bases and J by 3 bases, 17 bases remained unmatched. The CDR3 extends over 18 amino acids. Germline CDR1 reads SGHTA; CDR2 reads FQGNSA. For the CDR3, the DNA is TGTGCCAGCAGTTTTAACTCCGGGACAGGGGCCAGCTTCTACGAGCAGTACTTC. This codes for CASSFNSGTGASFYEQYF.

The V call is TRBV2, the J call TRBJ1-1; D uncertain. The V gene lost 5 bases and the J gene lost 8 bases, with 21 bases spanning the gap. This CDR3 comprises 15 residues. Germline V gives CDR1 SNHLY, CDR2 FYNNEI. The CDR3 DNA is TGTGCCAGCAGTAGTAAGGGTACAACGGGGTCCGAAGCTTTCTTT. Translating gives CASSSKGTTGSEAFF.

This chain joins TRBV7-2 and TRBJ2-4; TRBD1 agrees at 11 bases. Germline assignment: CDR1 SGHTA and CDR2 FQGNSA. Trimming removed 4 bases from V and 6 bases from J; junction bases left unmatched: 2. CDR3 length equals 14 residues. The CDR3 loop reads CASSWGTGGNIQYF. The DNA of the CDR3 is TGTGCCAGCAGCTGGGGGACAGGGGGAAACATTCAGTACTTC.

The chain links TRBV6-6 to TRBJ1-6; D is unclear. The CDR3 length is 16 residues. From germline, CDR1 is MNHNY and CDR2 SVGAGI (reference sequence). Trimming took off 6 bases at V and 0 bases at J, with 12 bases between the two ends. The CDR3 DNA reads TGTGCCAGCAGGACTGCAAAGAGCTCCTATAATTCACCCCTCCACTTT. Amino acids: CASRTAKSSYNSPLHF.

The chain employs TRBV2 and TRBJ2-2; D is unclear. CDR1 is SNHLY, CDR2 FYNNEI, per germline. This CDR3 spans 15 amino acids. Trimming took 6 bases from V and 2 from J, leaving 13 bases between them. CDR3 DNA: TGTGCCAGCAGGCAGGTCGGTTTAAACACCGGGGAGCTGTTTTTT. Its protein is CASRQVGLNTGELFF.

V usage is TRBV5-6 and J usage is TRBJ1-2; 8 bases match TRBD1. The germline gives CDR1 SGHDT, CDR2 YYEEEE. With 1 base clipped from V and 2 bases from J, the junction kept 7 bases outside the gene matches. CDR3 length equals 16 residues. The CDR3 region is CASSLRDRGGNYGYTF. In nucleotides, the CDR3 is TGTGCCAGCAGCTTGAGAGACAGGGGAGGAAACTATGGCTACACCTTC. Looking up the rest from reference TRBV5-6 and TRBJ1-2 gives the full variable domain: DAGVTQSPTHLIKTRGQQVTLRCSPKSGHDTVSWYQQALGQGPQFIFQYYEEEERQRGNFPDRFSGHQFPNYSSELNVNALLLGDSALYLCASSLRDRGGNYGYTFGSGTRLTVV.

The CDR3 here is CASRGNRGGEYGYTF. CDR3 DNA sequence: TGTGCCAGCAGGGGAAACAGGGGAGGGGAATATGGCTACACCTTC. The rearrangement links TRBV6-5 to TRBJ1-2, with TRBD1 matching over 7 bases. CDR1 MNHEY and CDR2 SVGAGI come from the germline V gene. J was trimmed by 5 bases and V by 6 bases; bases with no gene match: 12. CDR3 size: 15 residues.

The genes are TRBV7-9 and TRBJ1-3, with 7 bases fitting TRBD1. J lost 1 base, V lost 5 bases, and 8 bases had no gene match. Germline V gene lookup returns CDR1 SEHNR and CDR2 FQNEAQ (reference sequence). The CDR3 sequence is 16 residues long. CDR3 protein: CASSVGTDLSGNTIYF. The CDR3 nucleotides are TGTGCCAGCAGCGTCGGGACAGACCTATCTGGAAACACCATATATTTT.